This record concerns one T cell receptor beta chain sequence. Antigen specificity is unknown. These data are taken from a study of graft-versus-host responses after intestinal transplantation. TCRdb keeps only in-frame clones here, not all; method: immunoSEQ multiplex PCR. Among about 88,000 clones listed, roughly 92% were seen once. Germline assignment: CDR1 KGHSH and CDR2 LQKENI. This CDR3 contains 16 residues. V dropped 1 base and J dropped 1; count of bases not matched to a gene: 2. The sequenced sample was unstimulated CD4+ T cells sorted from spleen or lymph node cells, obtained before intestinal transplant. The J gene is TRBJ2-5, the V gene TRBV18; TRBD2 matches at 11 bases. The sequence was collected from a human donor who received an intestinal transplant. The CDR3 is CASSPLAGGRQETQYF. The CDR3 DNA reads as TGTGCCAGCTCACCACTAGCGGGAGGGCGCCAAGAGACCCAGTACTTC.